These 11 T cell receptor beta chains were all obtained from the same sample, sequenced in a study of CD4+ T cells in melanoma. Profiled with immunoSEQ multiplex PCR; TCRdb holds only in-frame clones, not every one. The data hold more than 90,000 clones, with about 90% observed a single time. Material for sequencing was peripheral blood. These receptors were obtained from a human donor with melanoma.

V usage is TRBV5-1 and J usage is TRBJ1-5; 7 bases map to TRBD1. The CDR3 extends over 13 amino acids. The germline V gene has CDR1 SGHRS and CDR2 YFSETQ. J was trimmed by 7 bases and V by 0 bases; bases with no gene match: 1. This chain's CDR3 is CASSLEGQQPQHF. CDR3 DNA sequence: TGCGCCAGCAGCTTGGAGGGACAGCAGCCCCAGCATTTT.

CDR3 sequence (DNA): TGTGCCGGGCGGAGGGTTAGCACAGATACGCAGTATTTT. Its translation is CAGRRVSTDTQYF. The rearrangement links TRBV2 to TRBJ2-3, with D tentatively TRBD2 (6 bases). This CDR3 contains 13 residues. Between the trimmed V and J ends, which lost 11 bases and 0 bases, there was a span of 12 bases. Germline values: CDR1 SNHLY, CDR2 FYNNEI.

This rearrangement joins TRBV7-9 to TRBJ1-1; D is ambiguous. Germline CDR1 is SEHNR and CDR2 is FQNEAQ (reference sequence). The CDR3 extends over 14 amino acids. Trimming left V 1 base short and J 0 bases short, with 6 bases between. The CDR3 nucleotides read TGTGCCAGCAGCTTAGAATACCTGAACACTGAAGCTTTCTTT. Translating it yields CASSLEYLNTEAFF.

A single count supports this clone. V and J are TRBV7-6 and TRBJ1-4; 10 bases agree with TRBD1. Germline CDR1 reads SGHVS; CDR2 reads FNYEAQ. V dropped 4 bases and J dropped 8; count of bases not matched to a gene: 7. The CDR3 is made up of 15 amino acids. The CDR3 region is CASSWGQGQREKLFF. The CDR3 coding sequence is TGTGCCAGCAGCTGGGGACAGGGGCAAAGAGAAAAACTGTTTTTT.

This sequence joins TRBV19 and TRBJ1-2; D gene uncertain. V dropped 5 bases and J dropped 8 bases, with 9 bases sitting between them. Germline CDR1 reads LNHDA; CDR2 reads SQIVND (reference sequence). The length of the CDR3 is 11 residues. CDR3 in amino acids: CASSWVGGYTF. The CDR3 DNA reads TGTGCCAGTAGTTGGGTCGGGGGCTACACCTTC.

The chain recombines TRBV28 with TRBJ1-2; D is ambiguous. From germline, CDR1 is MDHEN and CDR2 SYDVKM. The CDR3 runs to 13 residues. V lost 6 bases, J lost 8 bases, and 16 bases lay in between. CDR3 protein: CASSPRTDTGYTF. The CDR3 nucleotides read TGTGCCAGCAGCCCTCGGACGGATACCGGCTACACCTTC.

The chain has TRBV28 and TRBJ2-4; D not certain. CDR3 size: 13 residues. Trimming removed 3 bases at V and 0 bases at J, with 3 bases between. Germline lookup yields CDR1 MDHEN and CDR2 SYDVKM. The chain's CDR3 is CASSLTAKNIQYF. The CDR3 region has the DNA TGTGCCAGCAGTTTGACAGCCAAAAACATTCAGTACTTC.

This chain uses TRBV11-2 with TRBJ2-5; possible D gene TRBD2, 6 bases. V was clipped by 4 bases and J by 1 base, with 22 bases between them. Per the germline V gene, CDR1 is SGHAT and CDR2 is FQNNGV. This CDR3 contains 18 residues. CDR3: CASSSRGGLSLLQETQYF. In DNA, the CDR3 is TGTGCCAGCAGCTCAAGGGGAGGCCTGTCCCTCCTCCAAGAGACCCAGTACTTC.

The gene calls are TRBV6-6 and TRBJ1-3, with TRBD1 matching over 8 bases. The CDR3 contains 15 residues. Germline assignment: CDR1 MNHNY and CDR2 SVGAGI (reference sequence). The V segment lost 2 bases and the J segment 9 bases; nucleotides outside the gene matches: 9. The CDR3 DNA follows: TGTGCCAGCAGTTACGTCGACAGGGGAGAGGGCACCATATATTTT. This sequence encodes CASSYVDRGEGTIYF.

The V and J genes are TRBV29-1 and TRBJ2-4, with TRBD1 as a possible D gene (5 bases). The germline V gene encodes CDR1 SQVTM and CDR2 ANQGSEA. The CDR3 is made up of 13 amino acids. V shed 6 bases and J shed 5 bases, with 14 bases lying between them. The CDR3 nucleotides are TGCAGCGTCCATCAGGGATCTGAAAACATTCAGTACTTC. Its protein product is CSVHQGSENIQYF.

The chain combines TRBV11-2 with TRBJ2-1; no clear D. The CDR3 spans 12 residues. The germline V gene encodes CDR1 SGHAT and CDR2 FQNNGV. V was pared by 3 bases and J by 10 bases, with 10 bases between. This CDR3 is CASSFLAHEQFF. The DNA of the CDR3 is TGTGCCAGCAGCTTTCTCGCGCACGAGCAGTTCTTC.